The subject of this entry is one T cell receptor beta chain. Its antigen is unidentified. This entry is derived from a study of Tregs in tolerant kidney transplant recipients. Whole-study results and caveats: Few patients were studied, so findings need validation in larger groups. Activated donor B cell expansion appeared to reveal the most relevant donor-specific TCRbeta repertoire. Biological reproducibility was not directly addressed, but technical replication error appeared minimal.

Unstimulated regulatory T cells (CD4+CD25+CD127-), CD4+CD25- non-regulatory cells, CD4 and CD8 cells were FACS-sorted from thawed PBMCs. Germline V CDR1 and CDR2: SGHNT, YYREEE (reference sequence). CDR3 size: 15 residues. V shed 4 bases, J shed 3 bases, and the junction held 10 bases outside the gene matches. Libraries were prepared by immunoSEQ multiplex PCR; TCRdb keeps only in-frame clonotypes and omits some of them. This repertoire shows some 65,000 clones, around 84% found once; its top ten account for about 4.5%. The source is a human donor in good health. The chain is built from TRBV5-4 and TRBJ2-7; 7 bases are shared with TRBD1. The sequenced sample was CD4+ T cells from blood. The CDR3 sequence is CASSQQQGSIYEQYF. CDR3 nucleotides: TGTGCCAGCAGCCAACAACAGGGGTCGATCTACGAGCAGTACTTC. Looking up the rest from reference TRBV5-4 and TRBJ2-7 gives the full variable domain: ETGVTQSPTHLIKTRGQQVTLRCSSQSGHNTVSWYQQALGQGPQFIFQYYREEENGRGNFPPRFSGLQFPNYSSELNVNALELDDSALYLCASSQQQGSIYEQYFGPGTRLTVT.